The entry below gives a single TCR beta chain sequence along with its context. The sample comes from a study of blood T cell repertoires in COVID-19. Germline trimming cut 4 bases from V and 6 bases from J; bases unmatched to any gene: 7. This CDR3 has 14 amino acids. Germline-derived CDR1 and CDR2 are SGHNT and YYREEE (reference sequence). Sequenced by immunoSEQ multiplex PCR; TCRdb stores in-frame clones only, minus some. Of over 250,000 clones in the sample, 75% to 90% were seen once. The sample comprised peripheral blood. This sequence was found in a woman between 70 and 85 years old with COVID-19, enrolled during active disease. The chain carries TRBV5-4 and TRBJ1-2; 9 bases align to TRBD1. The chain's CDR3 is CASSPGTGSHGYTF. DNA of the CDR3: TGTGCCAGCAGCCCAGGGACAGGGTCGCATGGCTACACCTTC.